This TCR beta chain emerged from a study of blood T cell repertoires in COVID-19 (dated by TCRdb to the early 2020s). Regarding the complete study: Collaborator samples came from the United States, Italy and Spain and covered acute and convalescent phases of COVID-19. The prospective study material was composed of cDNA or gDNA derived from T cells, B-cell-depleted T cells, or PBMCs. Subjects who had been exposed to COVID-19, were actively infected with it, or had recovered from it provided the deeply sampled blood TCRbeta repertoires that made up the dataset. The repertoires were released in a freely available public database intended as a resource for research on the immune response to SARS-CoV-2. Samples came from the ongoing ImmuneRACE study (first 160 participants) plus 1,254 subjects from 6 global collaborators. Sample metadata almost always included a de-identified subject ID, COVID-19 status, age in years and sex. Where HLA class I and class II types were available, the types were taken from metadata supplied by the sample provider, not from assay-based typing.

In the prospective study, participants were about 18 to 95 years old, resided in 24 geographic areas of the United States, and were enrolled through a virtual design. Cohort assignment in the prospective study relied on participant-reported clinical history from a screening survey and a study questionnaire. Recovered participants in ImmuneRACE Cohort 3 were defined by two consecutive negative NP/OP PCR tests, clearance by a healthcare professional, or resolution of symptoms. In the prospective study, mobile phlebotomists collected whole blood, serum and a nasopharyngeal or oropharyngeal swab from each participant. Additional blood draws and questionnaires over an approximately 2-month period could optionally be provided by prospective study participants. Prospective study blood samples were shipped either frozen or at room temperature before DNA extraction. TCRbeta CDR3 regions were amplified from genomic DNA by means of the immunoSEQ Assay, a bias-controlled multiplex PCR. On the study's bioinformatics: Within the assay, amplification of reference gene primers was used to estimate how many nucleated cells each sample contained. Sequence reads were collapsed and filtered to measure the absolute abundance of every unique TCRbeta CDR3 rearrangement. For each sample, productive Simpson clonality was calculated by taking the square root of Simpson's diversity index across productive rearrangements. Drawn from immuneACCESS, this table holds only the in-frame rearrangements with V and J called that TCRdb kept. Clones are partly lost; checked studies trace under half to an unresolved V gene and leave the rest unexplained. V and J calls and clone size come straight from that table; D and trimming were deduced from the DNA. The sample records 200,000 to 250,000 clones, around 84% of which are singletons. The ten top clones hold 1.5% to 2% of the sample.

With respect to this clone: Its binding antigen is unknown. A junction boundary mismatches the germline segment, possibly from a read error.

The germline V gene (reference sequence) sets CDR1 to LGHDT and CDR2 to YNNKEL. Including the terminal cysteine and phenylalanine, the CDR3 comprises 14 residues. CDR3 DNA only is kept here, 42 bases in frame from base 1. Broader findings and caveats from the paper: The quantity of clinical and demographic metadata differed by source and by participant and was supplied without curation.

The sequencing input was PBMCs or T cells enriched from blood (not recorded which). The TCR originated in a woman between 50 and 59 years old who had recovered from COVID-19. The chain is made from TRBV3-1 (or the pseudogene TRBV3-2) and TRBJ2-1; TRBD1 matches 8 bases in the middle. The CDR3 here reads CASTQDRGGNEQFF. The DNA sequence is as follows: TGTGCCAGCACCCAAGACAGGGGTGGAAATGAGCAGTTCTTC.